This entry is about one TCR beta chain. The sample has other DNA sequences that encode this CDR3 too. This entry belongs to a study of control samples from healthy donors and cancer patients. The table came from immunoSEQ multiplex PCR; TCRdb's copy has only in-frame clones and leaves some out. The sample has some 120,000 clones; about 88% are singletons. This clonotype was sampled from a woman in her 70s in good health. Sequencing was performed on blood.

This CDR3 is CASSSSGTGTDTQYF. The CDR3 DNA reads as TGCGCCAGCAGCTCCTCGGGCACTGGCACAGATACGCAGTATTTT. V and J are TRBV5-1 and TRBJ2-3, with D unclear. The CDR3 has 15 residues. With 3 bases removed from V and 1 base from J, the gap between germline ends came to 12 bases. Germline CDR1 reads SGHRS; CDR2 reads YFSETQ.